The clone carrying this T cell receptor beta chain was seen a single time. Antigen unknown. In nominal health when sampled, donors likely had unrecorded immune exposures nonetheless. This record belongs to a study of cytomegalovirus exposure and HLA in healthy donors. General study results and limits: It was reported that TCR beta sequences correctly inferred the HLA-A and HLA-B alleles for most subjects.

The study ran its PCR with 60 Vbeta and 13 Jbeta primers. Profiled with immunoSEQ multiplex PCR; TCRdb holds only in-frame clones, not every one. Of approximately 200,000 clones detected, roughly 79% appear once; the ten largest clones hold approximately 2.1%. Germline V lookup: CDR1 SGHRS, CDR2 YFSETQ. The CDR3 runs 14 residues. V lost 5 bases, J lost 1 base, and 11 bases lay in between. Material for sequencing was PBMCs. The receptor was isolated from a man under 40 in good health and CMV-seronegative. The genes are TRBV5-1 and TRBJ2-3, with TRBD1 as a possible D gene (7 bases). The CDR3 loop reads CASRQGGRTDTQYF. The CDR3 DNA sequence: TGCGCCAGCAGGCAGGGGGGACGCACAGATACGCAGTATTTT.